The 32 T cell receptor beta chains presented below share a single source sample, sequenced in a study of technical replicates of blood from several donors. The table came from immunoSEQ multiplex PCR; TCRdb's copy has only in-frame clones and leaves some out. The repertoire has about 84,000 clones, 80% to 95% of them found once; the top ten carry roughly 0.25%. The specimen sequenced was T cells isolated from PBMCs. All receptors derive from a human donor in good health.

The DNA of the CDR3 is TGTGCCATCAGCCCCATGACAGAGAACACTGAAGCTTTCTTT. Encoded protein: CAISPMTENTEAFF. This chain joins TRBV10-3 and TRBJ1-1; a weak D match, TRBD1 (5 bases). The CDR3 contains 14 residues. With 6 bases removed from V and 1 base from J, the gap between germline ends came to 12 bases. Germline CDR1 is ENHRY and CDR2 is SYGVKD.

This clone was seen a single time. This chain links TRBV15 with TRBJ1-1, with 8 positions matching TRBD1. Germline assignment: CDR1 LNHNV and CDR2 YYDKDF (reference sequence). J was trimmed by 5 bases and V by 1 base; bases with no gene match: 0. The CDR3 is made up of 13 amino acids. Here the CDR3 reads CATSRGQGTEAFF. CDR3 DNA sequence: TGTGCCACCAGCAGAGGACAGGGGACTGAAGCTTTCTTT.

The chain employs TRBV7-9 and TRBJ1-5; possibly TRBD1 for D (6 bases). The germline gives CDR1 SEHNR, CDR2 FQNEAQ (reference sequence). V shed 2 bases and J shed 4 bases, with 6 bases lying between them. The CDR3 contains 13 residues. CDR3 residues: CASSLQGNQPQHF. CDR3 coding DNA: TGTGCCAGCAGCTTACAGGGGAATCAGCCCCAGCATTTT. Combining the CDR3 with reference TRBV7-9 and TRBJ1-5 gives the whole variable domain DTGVSQNPRHKITKRGQNVTFRCDPISEHNRLYWYRQTLGQGPEFLTYFQNEAQLEKSRLLSDRFSAERPKGSFSTLEIQRTEQGDSAMYLCASSLQGNQPQHFGDGTRLSIL.

In DNA form, the CDR3 reads TGTGCCAGCAGCTTGGACGGAGAGAGTTACTACGAGCAGTACTTC. Protein: CASSLDGESYYEQYF. V usage is TRBV5-4 and J usage is TRBJ2-7, with D unclear. The CDR3 spans 15 residues. The germline V gene encodes CDR1 SGHNT and CDR2 YYREEE (reference sequence). Between the trimmed V and J ends, which lost 0 bases and 3 bases, there was a span of 13 bases.

This chain links TRBV11-3 with TRBJ2-2; 12 bases align to TRBD2. The length of the CDR3 is 19 residues. Unmatched junction bases numbered 11, after V lost 3 bases and J lost 3 bases. Germline-derived CDR1 and CDR2 are SGHNT and YENEEA. The CDR3 coding sequence is TGTGCCAGCAGCTTTGGCTTATCTGGACTAGCGGGATACACCGGGGAGCTGTTTTTT. Protein: CASSFGLSGLAGYTGELFF.

This clone was recorded only once. This chain connects TRBV11-3 to TRBJ1-6, with D perhaps TRBD1 (5 bases). CDR1 SGHNT and CDR2 YENEEA come from the germline V gene. V was trimmed by 3 bases and J by 5 bases, leaving 11 bases between them. This CDR3 is built from 15 residues. CDR3 residues: CASSFGTGDNSPLHF. As DNA, the CDR3 is TGTGCCAGCAGCTTTGGGACGGGGGATAATTCACCCCTCCACTTT.

V and J are TRBV28 and TRBJ2-5; 15 bases are shared with TRBD2. The CDR3 runs to 15 residues. V shed 5 bases, J shed 5 bases, and the junction held 3 bases outside the gene matches. Germline V gene data show CDR1 as MDHEN and CDR2 as SYDVKM. The CDR3 sequence: CASSRGTSGRETQYF. Written as DNA, the CDR3 is TGTGCCAGCAGTCGCGGGACTAGCGGGAGGGAGACCCAGTACTTC.

The table lists this clone with a few counts. The chain carries TRBV14 and TRBJ1-6; D not resolved. V lost 1 base and J 6 bases, leaving 7 bases between the germline ends. From germline, CDR1 is SGHDN and CDR2 FVKESK. The CDR3 consists of 14 residues. CDR3 sequence: CASSQGTSNSPLHF. CDR3 DNA sequence: TGTGCCAGCAGCCAAGGCACCAGTAATTCACCCCTCCACTTT.

This clone appeared once. This chain joins TRBV4-1 and TRBJ2-1; 13 positions match TRBD2. The CDR3 is 19 residues long. V lost 0 bases and J lost 5; bases outside the gene matches: 10. Germline V lookup: CDR1 MGHRA, CDR2 YSYEKL. The CDR3 DNA is TGCGCCAGCAGCCAAGATATGACTAGCGGGAGGCGGGGGGACAATGAGCAGTTCTTC. Encoded protein: CASSQDMTSGRRGDNEQFF.

This chain connects TRBV5-1 to TRBJ2-7; TRBD2 agrees at 7 bases. Unmatched junction bases numbered 7, after V lost 1 base and J lost 3 bases. The germline V gene has CDR1 SGHRS and CDR2 YFSETQ. This CDR3 is 15 amino acids long. CDR3 region: CASSLFLAARYEQYF. In DNA, the CDR3 is TGCGCCAGCAGCTTGTTTCTAGCGGCCCGCTACGAGCAGTACTTC.

V is TRBV27 and J is TRBJ2-5, with 7 bases lining up with TRBD1. Germline CDR1 MNHEY, CDR2 SMNVEV (reference sequence). The CDR3 spans 13 residues. Trimming took 5 bases from V and 5 from J; bases not matched to a gene: 5. This chain's CDR3 is CASSPTGLETQYF. In DNA form, the CDR3 reads TGTGCCAGCAGTCCGACAGGGTTGGAGACCCAGTACTTC.

J is TRBJ1-1 and V is TRBV28, with D possibly being TRBD1 (5 bases). This CDR3 contains 17 residues. Per germline, CDR1 MDHEN and CDR2 SYDVKM. Trimming left V 3 bases short and J 0 bases short, with 17 bases between. The CDR3 nucleotides read TGTGCCAGCAGTTTGAAAGGTTCTGGGGCCCTGAACACTGAAGCTTTCTTT. Encoded protein: CASSLKGSGALNTEAFF.

The chain joins TRBV4-1 to TRBJ2-7; perhaps TRBD1 as D (6 bases). V dropped 4 bases and J dropped 2 bases, with 15 bases sitting between them. This CDR3 has 15 residues. CDR1 and CDR2 from the germline V gene are MGHRA and YSYEKL. The CDR3 coding sequence is TGCGCCAGCAGCCCAGGGGAACACAAGGCCTACGAGCAGTACTTC. This encodes CASSPGEHKAYEQYF.

CDR3 DNA sequence: TGTGCCTGGAGTGTACAAGGGGGGGCCACGATGTATACGCAGTATTTT. Translating it yields CAWSVQGGATMYTQYF. The chain recombines TRBV30 with TRBJ2-3; a weak D match, TRBD2 (7 bases). The CDR3 sequence is 16 residues long. Germline V gene lookup returns CDR1 GTSNPN and CDR2 SVGIG (reference sequence). V dropped 0 bases and J dropped 7 bases, with 20 bases sitting between them.

This chain joins TRBV6-5 and TRBJ1-3, with D perhaps matching TRBD1 (6 bases). Trimming took off 6 bases at V and 2 bases at J, with 14 bases between the two ends. The CDR3 contains 15 residues. CDR1 MNHEY and CDR2 SVGAGI come from the germline V gene. CDR3 sequence: CASRDRNIPGNTIYF. The CDR3 region has the DNA TGTGCCAGCAGGGACAGAAATATTCCTGGAAACACCATATATTTT.

This sequence joins TRBV30 and TRBJ1-1; D may be TRBD1 (5 bases). The CDR3 contains 13 residues. From germline, CDR1 is GTSNPN and CDR2 SVGIG (reference sequence). V was cut by 3 bases and J by 5 bases, with 13 bases left in between. The CDR3 spells CAWRSSGGTEAFF. As DNA, the CDR3 is TGTGCCTGGAGATCGTCCGGGGGTACTGAAGCTTTCTTT.

V gene TRBV9 combines with J gene TRBJ2-1; 10 bases align to TRBD2. The junction had 2 bases not matched to a gene; V was cut back by 0 bases and J by 5 bases. The CDR3 spans 15 residues. Germline assignment: CDR1 SGDLS and CDR2 YYNGEE. CDR3 sequence (DNA): TGTGCCAGCAGCGTAGAACTAGCGGGGCACAATGAGCAGTTCTTC. Its translation: CASSVELAGHNEQFF.

The chain is built from TRBV6-1 and TRBJ1-1; 8 positions match TRBD1. Germline CDR1 is MNHNS and CDR2 is SASEGT. Trimming took 7 bases from V and 6 from J; bases not matched to a gene: 13. This CDR3 has 15 amino acids. CDR3 sequence: CASTSGRGRIAEAFF. The CDR3 coding sequence is TGTGCCAGCACTTCCGGCAGGGGGCGCATCGCTGAAGCTTTCTTT.

This clone was picked up a small number of times. V is TRBV11-2 and J is TRBJ2-7, with D possibly being TRBD2 (5 bases). Germline CDR1 and CDR2: SGHAT and FQNNGV. V dropped 5 bases and J dropped 5 bases, with 10 bases sitting between them. There are 12 residues in the CDR3. CDR3 in amino acids: CASSIMRDEQYF. The CDR3 DNA is TGTGCCAGCAGCATTATGCGGGACGAGCAGTACTTC.

The CDR3 sequence: CASIRGQDYGYTF. CDR3 in DNA: TGTGCCAGCATCAGGGGGCAAGACTATGGCTACACCTTC. The chain employs TRBV2 and TRBJ1-2, with TRBD1 identical over 8 bases. Trimming cost V 7 bases and J 3 bases; bases outside gene matches: 4. This CDR3 contains 13 residues. Per the germline V gene, CDR1 is SNHLY and CDR2 is FYNNEI.

The V call is TRBV6-1, the J call TRBJ1-1; 10 bases match TRBD1. This CDR3 contains 17 residues. CDR1 is MNHNS, CDR2 SASEGT, per germline. With V trimmed by 1 base and J by 4 bases, 9 bases remained unmatched. The CDR3 loop is CASSEVRTGGRGTEAFF. In DNA form, the CDR3 reads TGTGCCAGCAGTGAAGTTAGGACAGGGGGTAGAGGCACTGAAGCTTTCTTT.

V is TRBV5-1 and J is TRBJ2-7; 7 bases align to TRBD1. Germline CDR1 and CDR2: SGHRS and YFSETQ. This CDR3 contains 14 residues. V lost 5 bases and J lost 6; bases outside the gene matches: 11. The CDR3 sequence is CASRNRQGRGEQYF. CDR3 nucleotide sequence: TGCGCCAGCAGAAACCGACAGGGTCGGGGCGAGCAGTACTTC.

The genes are TRBV2 and TRBJ2-4; weak D call: TRBD2 (5 bases). CDR3 length equals 15 residues. V was trimmed by 4 bases and J by 3 bases, leaving 13 bases between them. Germline CDR1 and CDR2: SNHLY and FYNNEI. The CDR3 DNA sequence: TGTGCCAGCAGTGTCACTAGTCACGGCAAAAACATTCAGTACTTC. It encodes CASSVTSHGKNIQYF.

The rearrangement links TRBV5-1 to TRBJ2-1, with D unresolved. V dropped 0 bases and J dropped 8 bases, with 9 bases sitting between them. Germline V gene data show CDR1 as SGHRS and CDR2 as YFSETQ. This CDR3 contains 13 residues. The CDR3 here is CASSLVAFHEQFF. The CDR3 DNA reads as TGCGCCAGCAGCTTGGTGGCTTTCCATGAGCAGTTCTTC.

The genes are TRBV4-1 and TRBJ2-7; TRBD2 matches 9 bases. CDR3 length: 15 residues. Germline assignment: CDR1 MGHRA and CDR2 YSYEKL. After removal of 0 bases from V and 5 bases from J, the junction contained 5 bases not matched to a gene. The CDR3 sequence is CASSQEAGGPHEQYF. The CDR3 nucleotides read TGCGCCAGCAGCCAAGAGGCGGGAGGGCCTCACGAGCAGTACTTC.

The V and J genes are TRBV2 and TRBJ2-1, with 10 bases that match TRBD2. Germline-derived CDR1 and CDR2 are SNHLY and FYNNEI. Unmatched junction bases numbered 8, after V lost 5 bases and J lost 7 bases. The CDR3 consists of 15 residues. The CDR3 loop reads CASSRTSGTKNEQFF. The CDR3 region has the DNA TGTGCCAGCAGTCGGACTAGCGGCACTAAGAATGAGCAGTTCTTC. The full variable domain, with the rest looked up from reference TRBV2 and TRBJ2-1, is EPEVTQTPSHQVTQMGQEVILRCVPISNHLYFYWYRQILGQKVEFLVSFYNNEISEKSEIFDDQFSVERPDGSNFTLKIRSTKLEDSAMYFCASSRTSGTKNEQFFGPGTRLTVL.

J is TRBJ2-7 and V is TRBV6-5, with 7 bases aligning to TRBD2. J gave up 3 bases and V 0 bases, and 2 bases lay outside the gene matches. Germline CDR1 MNHEY, CDR2 SVGAGI. The CDR3 is 14 amino acids. CDR3 nucleotide sequence: TGTGCCAGCAGTTACTCTGGGAGGGGCTACGAGCAGTACTTC. Translated, it gives CASSYSGRGYEQYF.

The rearrangement links TRBV20-1 to TRBJ2-5, with a weak D call TRBD2 (5 bases). V was cut by 7 bases and J by 2 bases, with 8 bases left in between. Germline V CDR1 and CDR2: DFQATT, SNEGSKA (reference sequence). This CDR3 comprises 11 residues. The CDR3 loop is CSGSGQETQYF. CDR3 sequence (DNA): TGCAGTGGATCGGGGCAAGAGACCCAGTACTTC.

V is TRBV28 and J is TRBJ1-1, with D unresolved. Germline V lookup: CDR1 MDHEN, CDR2 SYDVKM. V dropped 5 bases and J dropped 4 bases, with 20 bases sitting between them. The CDR3 has 16 residues. The CDR3 sequence is CASSVSMTPLPTEAFF. The CDR3 nucleotides read TGTGCCAGCAGTGTGAGCATGACACCCCTCCCCACTGAAGCTTTCTTT.

The table lists this clone with a count of one. The chain combines TRBV12-5 with TRBJ2-5; 10 bases are a match to TRBD2. The V gene end was trimmed by 6 bases and the J gene end by 4 bases; junction bases not matched to a gene: 11. Germline assignment: CDR1 LGHNT and CDR2 FRNRAP. There are 16 residues in the CDR3. This CDR3 is CASGRAASGSPETQYF. For the CDR3, the DNA is TGTGCTAGTGGCCGGGCTGCTAGCGGGAGCCCAGAGACCCAGTACTTC.

The chain uses TRBV5-4 and TRBJ2-1, with 8 bases that match TRBD2. The CDR3 sequence is 20 residues long. V was pared by 0 bases and J by 8 bases, with 22 bases of the junction left unmatched. From germline, CDR1 is SGHNT and CDR2 YYREEE (reference sequence). CDR3 region: CASSLALGLGRPPAGDEQFF. CDR3 bases: TGTGCCAGCAGCTTGGCGCTGGGACTAGGACGGCCCCCGGCGGGCGATGAGCAGTTCTTC.

The chain uses TRBV11-2 and TRBJ1-1; 8 bases line up with TRBD1. CDR3 size: 12 residues. Unmatched junction bases numbered 4, after V lost 5 bases and J lost 8 bases. Germline V gives CDR1 SGHAT, CDR2 FQNNGV. CDR3 DNA: TGTGCCAGCAGCCCGGACAGGGTAGAAGCTTTCTTT. Translating gives CASSPDRVEAFF.